The rows below give T cell receptor beta chains drawn from one sample of a study of T cells in Graves' hyperthyroidism and ophthalmopathy. Each CDR3 protein is one row after TCRdb ran MiXCR on the multiplex PCR reads. The table shows 550,000 to 800,000 distinct CDR3 sequences, with about a sixth occurring only once. Sequenced sample: blood. These receptors all stem from a man between 18 and 35 years old with Graves' hyperthyroidism. Both conserved end residues are part of each CDR3. A D gene is named only where the DNA matches it firmly. Clone size is stated in some rows and not others, as once, few, many or a class when expanded.

d_gene,j_gene,v_gene,abundance,CDR3nt,CDR3aa
NA,TRBJ2-3,TRBV10-2,few,TGCGCCAGCAGTGAACTAGGAGATACGCAGTATTTT,CASSELGDTQYF
NA,TRBJ2-3,TRBV6-2/TRBV6-3,many,TGTGCCAGCAGTTACTCAAGCGGGTCAGATACGCAGTATTTT,CASSYSSGSDTQYF
NA,TRBJ2-2,TRBV5-5,few,TGTGCCAGCAGCTCCTTGGGGACTGTGAACACCGGGGAGCTGTTTTTT,CASSSLGTVNTGELFF
TRBD1,TRBJ2-1,TRBV20-1,many,TGCAGTGCTTCGACAGGGATCAATGAGCAGTTCTTC,CSASTGINEQFF
NA,TRBJ2-7,TRBV19,NA,TGTGCCAGTAGTATAGTCGGAAGCTCCTACGAGCAGTACTTC,CASSIVGSSYEQYF
TRBD1,TRBJ2-1,TRBV6-2/TRBV6-3,NA,TGTGCCATCAGCCCTTCGGTAAAGGGGGCTTACAATGAGCAGTTCTTC,CAISPSVKGAYNEQFF
NA,TRBJ1-5,TRBV12-3/TRBV12-4,many,TGTGCCAGCAGTTTTTGGGCCGCGGACAATCAGCCCCAGCATTTT,CASSFWAADNQPQHF
NA,TRBJ2-1,TRBV25-1,NA,TGTGCCAGCAGCGGGGTGGGGACACTAAATAGGCAGTTCTTC,CASSGVGTLNRQFF
NA,TRBJ1-1,TRBV2,many,TGTGCCAGCACGAGGACGAACACTGAAGCTTTCTTT,CASTRTNTEAFF
NA,TRBJ2-2,TRBV3-1,NA,TGTGCCAGCAGCCTACCAGCTGCTGCCGGGGAGCTGTTTTTT,CASSLPAAAGELFF
NA,TRBJ2-7,TRBV29-1,few,TGCAGCGTGATCAGGGACACTTACGAGCAGTACTTC,CSVIRDTYEQYF
NA,TRBJ2-3,TRBV20-1,many,TGCAGTGCTAGACCCCTCCCCAATTCAGATACGCAGTATTTT,CSARPLPNSDTQYF
NA,TRBJ2-7,TRBV12-3/TRBV12-4,many,TGTGCCAGCAGTTTAGCCGACAGGAATTTTAACGAGCAGTACTTC,CASSLADRNFNEQYF
NA,TRBJ1-5,TRBV7-9,few,TGTGCCAGCAGCGGCGGGGCGAGTCAGCCCCAGCATTTT,CASSGGASQPQHF
NA,TRBJ2-5,TRBV6-5,NA,TGTGCCAGCAGTTACGACTTACAAGAGACCCAGTACTTC,CASSYDLQETQYF
NA,TRBJ2-7,TRBV5-1,NA,TGCGCCAGCAGCTTGAAGGGCGCCGCCGGATCCTACGAGCAGTACTTC,CASSLKGAAGSYEQYF
TRBD1,TRBJ2-7,TRBV24-1,few,TGTGCCACCAGCCATTCCGGGACAGGGGGCCAGCAGTACTTC,CATSHSGTGGQQYF
TRBD2,TRBJ2-5,TRBV5-1,few,TGCGCCAGCAGCTTGGTTGGCGGGAGGGCCGGAGAGACCCAGTACTTC,CASSLVGGRAGETQYF
NA,TRBJ2-3,TRBV12-3/TRBV12-4,many,TGTGCCAGCAGCCTCCTTCCCCTTGACATGCAGTATTTT,CASSLLPLDMQYF
NA,TRBJ1-1,TRBV29-1,many,TGCAGCGTTGGTAGGTCCCCGAACACTGAAGCTTTCTTT,CSVGRSPNTEAFF
NA,TRBJ2-1,TRBV29-1,NA,TGCAGCGGGACATCCCGGTCCTCCTACAATGAGCAGTTCTTC,CSGTSRSSYNEQFF
NA,TRBJ1-5,TRBV12-3/TRBV12-4,few,TGTGCCAGCAGCTACCGAGGACGGCACAATCAGCCCCAGCATTTT,CASSYRGRHNQPQHF
NA,TRBJ1-1,TRBV6-5,few,TGTGCCAGCAGTTCCCTGGGGCTGAACACTGAAGCTTTCTTT,CASSSLGLNTEAFF
NA,TRBJ2-3,TRBV5-4,many,TGTGCCAGCAGCTTCAGGGTAGCGGCTGACACAGATACGCAGTATTTT,CASSFRVAADTDTQYF
NA,TRBJ2-7,TRBV5-1,NA,TGCGCCAGCAGCCGGGACACCCTTTACGAGCAGTACTTC,CASSRDTLYEQYF
NA,TRBJ1-1,TRBV2,many,TGTGCCAGCAGGAGGTGGGGAAGCACTGAAGCTTTCTTT,CASRRWGSTEAFF
NA,TRBJ1-1,TRBV2,NA,TGTGCCAGCAGTGCCTCGACACGAGGGAACACTGAAGCTTTCTTT,CASSASTRGNTEAFF
TRBD2,TRBJ2-1,TRBV19,once,TGTGCCAGTAGTCCCGGGACTAGCGGAACGGGTTCCTACAATGAGCAGTTCTTC,CASSPGTSGTGSYNEQFF
NA,TRBJ1-5,TRBV6-5,NA,TGTGCCAGCAGTTACTCGACTAGGGGGAATCAGCCCCAGCATTTT,CASSYSTRGNQPQHF
TRBD2,TRBJ2-7,TRBV27,few,TGTGCCAGCAGAGAGCGGGGCCCCTACGAGCAGTACTTC,CASRERGPYEQYF
TRBD2,TRBJ2-1,TRBV30,few,TGTGCCTGGAGCCGCCCGGGACTAGAACTCAATGAGCAGTTCTTC,CAWSRPGLELNEQFF
NA,TRBJ2-3,TRBV11-2,few,TGTGCCAGCAGCTTAATGGCGGGACGGCAGGGGACAGATACGCAGTATTTT,CASSLMAGRQGTDTQYF
TRBD2,TRBJ2-7,TRBV19,NA,TGTGCCAGTAGTATGGCCAGCGGGAGGGCAACAGGGTACGAGCAGTACTTC,CASSMASGRATGYEQYF
NA,TRBJ1-1,TRBV18,many,TGTGCCAGCTCACCACCCCAGCCCATGAACACTGAAGCTTTCTTT,CASSPPQPMNTEAFF
TRBD2,TRBJ2-7,TRBV10-3,few,TGTGCCATCAGGCGGGAGGGGGTGTCCTACGAGCAGTACTTC,CAIRREGVSYEQYF
TRBD2,TRBJ2-5,TRBV28,many,TGTGCCAGCAGTGATCCCGGGACTAGCGGGACCCAGTACTTC,CASSDPGTSGTQYF
NA,TRBJ2-1,TRBV6-1,NA,TGTGCCAGCAGACCCTTGGGGGGCGCCTACAATGAGCAGTTCTTC,CASRPLGGAYNEQFF
TRBD1,TRBJ1-2,TRBV29-1,NA,TGCAGCGTTCAGACAGGGCCTAACTATGGCTACACCTTC,CSVQTGPNYGYTF
NA,TRBJ2-3,TRBV11-2,many,TGTGCCAGCAGCCTGAACTATAACACAGATACGCAGTATTTT,CASSLNYNTDTQYF
NA,TRBJ2-2,TRBV6-1,few,TGTGCCAGCAGTGAGACGATCAGGGTCCACACCGGGGAGCTGTTTTTT,CASSETIRVHTGELFF
NA,TRBJ2-1,TRBV6-1,few,TGTGCCAGCGTCATAGTCCCGGGTCTTTACAATGAGCAGTTCTTC,CASVIVPGLYNEQFF
TRBD2,TRBJ2-7,TRBV28,many,TGTGCCAGCAGTTTGGGCGGGAGGATTTACGAGCAGTACTTC,CASSLGGRIYEQYF
NA,TRBJ1-4,TRBV6-1,NA,TGTGCCAGCAGTTGGGCTTCCGGGCCAGCGGAAAAACTGTTTTTT,CASSWASGPAEKLFF
TRBD1,TRBJ1-1,TRBV15,NA,TGTGCCACCAGCAGCGGACAGGGGGCTAGTGAAACTGAAGCTTTCTTT,CATSSGQGASETEAFF
NA,TRBJ1-3,TRBV12-5,many,TGTGCTAGTGGTTTGGTAACCGGGGGCACTGGAAACACCATATATTTT,CASGLVTGGTGNTIYF
NA,TRBJ2-1,TRBV28,many,TGTGCCAGCACTAGCCCCCGTGGAAATGAGCAGTTCTTC,CASTSPRGNEQFF
NA,TRBJ2-4,TRBV20-1,many,TGCAGTGATGGGGGAGAAGGTGCCAAAAACATTCAGTACTTC,CSDGGEGAKNIQYF
NA,TRBJ2-7,TRBV6-1,NA,TGTGCCAGCAGTCGCGACCCGCAGGGCGCCAATGAGCAGTACTTC,CASSRDPQGANEQYF
TRBD1,TRBJ1-2,TRBV4-1,NA,TGTGCCAGCAGCCTTTGTGAGGACAGGGAAGTGAAGAACTATGGCTACACCTTC,CASSLCEDREVKNYGYTF
TRBD2,TRBJ2-1,TRBV9,NA,TGTGCCAGCAGTGCCGGGACTAGAGGGGGGCCTGAGCAGTTCTTC,CASSAGTRGGPEQFF
TRBD2,TRBJ2-3,TRBV24-1,NA,TGTGCCACCAGTGGACTAGCGGGAGGGACCACAGATACGCAGTATTTT,CATSGLAGGTTDTQYF
NA,TRBJ2-2,TRBV10-1,few,TGCGCCAGCAGTGATACAAGGGGAGGATTTTCAGGGGAGCTGTTTTTT,CASSDTRGGFSGELFF
TRBD1,TRBJ2-1,TRBV5-1,few,TGCGCCAGCAGCTTGGCCGCGACTCCGGGACAGTCTCCCAATGAGCAGTTCTTC,CASSLAATPGQSPNEQFF
TRBD1,TRBJ2-3,TRBV29-1,few,TGCAGCGTCGCAACAGGGGGCGGCGCAGATACGCAGTATTTT,CSVATGGGADTQYF
TRBD2,TRBJ2-3,TRBV7-3,many,TGTGCCAGCAGCACCGGACTAGCGGGAGGCGGCACAGATACGCAGTATTTT,CASSTGLAGGGTDTQYF
TRBD2,TRBJ2-3,TRBV6-1,few,TGTGCCAGCAGCTGGGGGAGGGTTCTCATCAGCACAGATACGCAGTATTTT,CASSWGRVLISTDTQYF